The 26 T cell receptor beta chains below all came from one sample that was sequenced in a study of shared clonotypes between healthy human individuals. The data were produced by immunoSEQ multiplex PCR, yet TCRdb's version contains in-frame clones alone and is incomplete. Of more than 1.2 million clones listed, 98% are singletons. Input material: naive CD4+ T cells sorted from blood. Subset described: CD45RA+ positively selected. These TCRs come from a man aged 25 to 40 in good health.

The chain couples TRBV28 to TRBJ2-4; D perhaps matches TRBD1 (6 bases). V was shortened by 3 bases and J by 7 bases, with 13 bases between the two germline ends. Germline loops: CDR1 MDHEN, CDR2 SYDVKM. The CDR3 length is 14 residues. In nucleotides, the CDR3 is TGTGCCAGCAGTTTGAGCCCCACAGGGAACATTCAGTACTTC. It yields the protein CASSLSPTGNIQYF.

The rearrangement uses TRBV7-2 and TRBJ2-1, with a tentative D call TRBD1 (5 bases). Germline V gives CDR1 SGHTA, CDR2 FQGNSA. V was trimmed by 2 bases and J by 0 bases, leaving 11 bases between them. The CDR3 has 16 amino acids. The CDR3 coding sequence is TGTGCCAGCAGCTTATTCATCCAGGGCTCCTACAATGAGCAGTTCTTC. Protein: CASSLFIQGSYNEQFF.

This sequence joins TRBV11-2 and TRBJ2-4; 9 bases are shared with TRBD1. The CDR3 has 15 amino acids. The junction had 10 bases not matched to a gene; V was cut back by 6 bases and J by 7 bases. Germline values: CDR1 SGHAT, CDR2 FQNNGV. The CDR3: CASRIPGQGSNIQYF. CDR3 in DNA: TGTGCCAGCAGGATACCGGGACAGGGTTCCAACATTCAGTACTTC.

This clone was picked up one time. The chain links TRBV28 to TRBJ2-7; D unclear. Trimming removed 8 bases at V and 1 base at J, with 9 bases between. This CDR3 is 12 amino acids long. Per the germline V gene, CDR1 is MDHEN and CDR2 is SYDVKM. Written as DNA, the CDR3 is TGTGCCAGCCGGGCCAGATCCTACGAGCAGTACTTC. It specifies CASRARSYEQYF.

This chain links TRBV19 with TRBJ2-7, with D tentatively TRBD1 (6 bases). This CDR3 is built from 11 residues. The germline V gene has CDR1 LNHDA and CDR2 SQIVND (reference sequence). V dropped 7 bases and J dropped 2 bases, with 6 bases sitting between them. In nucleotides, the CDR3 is TGTGCCAGTAAGGGGGCCTACGAGCAGTACTTC. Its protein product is CASKGAYEQYF. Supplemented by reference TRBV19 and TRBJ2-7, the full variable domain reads DGGITQSPKYLFRKEGQNVTLSCEQNLNHDAMYWYRQDPGQGLRLIYYSQIVNDFQKGDIAEGYSVSREKKESFPLTVTSAQKNPTAFYLCASKGAYEQYFGPGTRLTVT.

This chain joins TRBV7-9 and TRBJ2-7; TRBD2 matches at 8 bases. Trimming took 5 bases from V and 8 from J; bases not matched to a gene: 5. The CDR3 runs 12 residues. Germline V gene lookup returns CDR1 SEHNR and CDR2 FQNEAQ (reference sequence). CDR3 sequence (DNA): TGTGCCAGCAGCCGCTCGGGAGGGCAGCAGTACTTC. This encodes CASSRSGGQQYF.

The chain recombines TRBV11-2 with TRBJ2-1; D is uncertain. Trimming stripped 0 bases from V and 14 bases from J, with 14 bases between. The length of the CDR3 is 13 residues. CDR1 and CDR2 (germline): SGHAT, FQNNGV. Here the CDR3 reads CASSLDFRGKEFF. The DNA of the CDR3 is TGTGCCAGCAGCTTAGATTTCCGTGGGAAGGAGTTCTTC.

In DNA form, the CDR3 reads TGTGCCAGCAGCCATAGTTGGGACAGGGTTATCGCTGAAGCTTTCTTT. It codes for CASSHSWDRVIAEAFF. The V gene is TRBV5-5, the J gene TRBJ1-1, with TRBD1 matching 9 bases. Unmatched junction bases numbered 13, after V lost 4 bases and J lost 6 bases. This CDR3 region has 16 residues. Germline values: CDR1 SGHKS, CDR2 YYEKEE (reference sequence).

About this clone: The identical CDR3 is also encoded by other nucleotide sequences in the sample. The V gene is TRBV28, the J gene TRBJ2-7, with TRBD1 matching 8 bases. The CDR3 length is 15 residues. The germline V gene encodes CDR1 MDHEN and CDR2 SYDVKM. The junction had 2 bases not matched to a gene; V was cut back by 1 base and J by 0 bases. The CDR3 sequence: CASSLLDRVSYEQYF. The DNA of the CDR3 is TGTGCCAGCAGTTTATTGGACAGGGTCTCCTACGAGCAGTACTTC.

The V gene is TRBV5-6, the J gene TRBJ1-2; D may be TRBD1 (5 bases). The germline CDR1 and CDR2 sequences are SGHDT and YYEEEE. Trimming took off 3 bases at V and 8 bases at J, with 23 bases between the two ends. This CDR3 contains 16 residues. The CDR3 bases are TGTGCCAGCAGCTGGGATCTTGGGGCGTCGATAGTAGGCTACACCTTC. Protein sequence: CASSWDLGASIVGYTF.

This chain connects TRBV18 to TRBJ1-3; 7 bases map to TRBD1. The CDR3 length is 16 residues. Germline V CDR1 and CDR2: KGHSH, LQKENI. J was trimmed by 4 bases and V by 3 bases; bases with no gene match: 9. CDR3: CASSPKQGTYGNTIYF. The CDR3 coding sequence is TGTGCCAGCTCACCGAAACAGGGGACTTACGGAAACACCATATATTTT.

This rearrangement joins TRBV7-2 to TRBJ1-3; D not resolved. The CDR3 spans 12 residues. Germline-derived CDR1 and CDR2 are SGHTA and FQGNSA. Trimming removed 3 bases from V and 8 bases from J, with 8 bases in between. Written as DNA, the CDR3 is TGTGCCAGCAGCTTCGAAAGGCACACCATATATTTT. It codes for CASSFERHTIYF.

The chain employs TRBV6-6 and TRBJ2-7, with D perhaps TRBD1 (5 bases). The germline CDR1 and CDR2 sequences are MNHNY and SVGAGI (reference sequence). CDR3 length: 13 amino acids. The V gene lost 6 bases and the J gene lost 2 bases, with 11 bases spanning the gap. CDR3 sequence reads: CASRFIGAYEQYF. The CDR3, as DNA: TGTGCCAGCAGGTTTATAGGGGCCTACGAGCAGTACTTC.

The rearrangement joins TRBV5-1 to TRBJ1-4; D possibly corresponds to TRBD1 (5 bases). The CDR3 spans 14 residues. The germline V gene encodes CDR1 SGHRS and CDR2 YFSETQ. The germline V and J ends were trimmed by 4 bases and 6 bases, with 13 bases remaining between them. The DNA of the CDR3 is TGCGCCAGCAGCCGTGGGACGGACCATGAAAAACTGTTTTTT. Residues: CASSRGTDHEKLFF.

The CDR3 reads CAITRDIQETQYF. The CDR3 DNA reads TGTGCCATCACCCGGGACATCCAAGAGACCCAGTACTTC. The chain uses TRBV10-3 and TRBJ2-5; tentatively, D is TRBD1 (6 bases). The V gene lost 7 bases and the J gene lost 1 base, with 10 bases spanning the gap. Germline CDR1 reads ENHRY; CDR2 reads SYGVKD. CDR3 length: 13 amino acids.

CDR3 protein: CATSRVGTRRSGEQYF. CDR3 sequence (DNA): TGTGCCACCAGCAGAGTTGGGACAAGGAGGAGCGGGGAGCAGTACTTC. The chain combines TRBV15 with TRBJ2-7; possibly TRBD1 or TRBD2 for D (6 bases each). Per the germline V gene, CDR1 is LNHNV and CDR2 is YYDKDF (reference sequence). The V gene lost 1 base and the J gene lost 7 bases, with 20 bases spanning the gap. The CDR3 totals 16 residues.

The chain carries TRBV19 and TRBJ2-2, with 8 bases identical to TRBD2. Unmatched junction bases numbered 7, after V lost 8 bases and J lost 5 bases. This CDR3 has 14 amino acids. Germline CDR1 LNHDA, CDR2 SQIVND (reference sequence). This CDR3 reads CASSSGRGTGELFF. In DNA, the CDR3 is TGTGCCAGTTCGAGCGGGAGAGGGACCGGGGAGCTGTTTTTT.

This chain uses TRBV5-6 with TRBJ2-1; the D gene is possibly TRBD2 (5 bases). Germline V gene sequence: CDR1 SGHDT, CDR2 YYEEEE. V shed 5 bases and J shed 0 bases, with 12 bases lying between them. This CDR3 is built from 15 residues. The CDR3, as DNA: TGTGCCAGCAGGCCACGGACTGTCTCCTACAATGAGCAGTTCTTC. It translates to CASRPRTVSYNEQFF.

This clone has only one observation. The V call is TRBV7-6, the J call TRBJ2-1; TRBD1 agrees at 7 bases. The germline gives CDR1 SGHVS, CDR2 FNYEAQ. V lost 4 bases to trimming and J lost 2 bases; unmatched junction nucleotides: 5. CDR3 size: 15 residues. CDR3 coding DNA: TGTGCCAGCAGCTGGGGGACAGTGGCCTACAATGAGCAGTTCTTC. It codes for CASSWGTVAYNEQFF.

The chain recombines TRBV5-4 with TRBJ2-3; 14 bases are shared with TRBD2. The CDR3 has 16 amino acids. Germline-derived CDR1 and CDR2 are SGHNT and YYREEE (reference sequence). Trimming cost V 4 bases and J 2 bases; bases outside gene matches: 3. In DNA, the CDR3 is TGTGCCAGCAGCGAGGGACTAGCGGGGGTCACAGATACGCAGTATTTT. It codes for CASSEGLAGVTDTQYF.

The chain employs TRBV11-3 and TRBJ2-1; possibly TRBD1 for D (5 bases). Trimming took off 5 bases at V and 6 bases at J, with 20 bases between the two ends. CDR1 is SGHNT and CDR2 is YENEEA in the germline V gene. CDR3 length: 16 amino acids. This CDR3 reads CASSLGHGENLNEQFF. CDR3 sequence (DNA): TGTGCCAGCAGCCTCGGACATGGGGAAAACCTCAATGAGCAGTTCTTC.

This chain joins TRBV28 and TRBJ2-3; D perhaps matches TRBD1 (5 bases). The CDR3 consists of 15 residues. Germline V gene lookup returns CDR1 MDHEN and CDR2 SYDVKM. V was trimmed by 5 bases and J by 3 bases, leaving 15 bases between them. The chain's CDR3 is CASSARQLGTDTQYF. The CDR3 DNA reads TGTGCCAGCAGTGCAAGACAGTTGGGGACAGATACGCAGTATTTT.

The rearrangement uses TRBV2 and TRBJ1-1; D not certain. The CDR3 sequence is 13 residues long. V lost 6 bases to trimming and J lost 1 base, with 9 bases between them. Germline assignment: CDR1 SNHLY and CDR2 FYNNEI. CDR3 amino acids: CASRGGRNTEAFF. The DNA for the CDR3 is TGTGCCAGCAGGGGCGGGCGGAACACTGAAGCTTTCTTT.

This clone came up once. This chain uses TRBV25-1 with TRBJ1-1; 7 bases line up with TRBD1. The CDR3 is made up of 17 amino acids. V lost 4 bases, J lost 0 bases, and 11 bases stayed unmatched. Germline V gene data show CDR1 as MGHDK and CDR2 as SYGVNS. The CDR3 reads CASSGVRGSLMNTEAFF. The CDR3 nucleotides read TGTGCCAGCAGTGGTGTCAGGGGGTCACTAATGAACACTGAAGCTTTCTTT.

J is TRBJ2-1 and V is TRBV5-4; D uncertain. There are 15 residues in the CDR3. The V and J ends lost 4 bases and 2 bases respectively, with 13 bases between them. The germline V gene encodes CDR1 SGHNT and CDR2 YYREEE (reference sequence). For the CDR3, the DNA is TGTGCCAGCAGCCGTAGATTCGTCCCCTACAATGAGCAGTTCTTC. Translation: CASSRRFVPYNEQFF.

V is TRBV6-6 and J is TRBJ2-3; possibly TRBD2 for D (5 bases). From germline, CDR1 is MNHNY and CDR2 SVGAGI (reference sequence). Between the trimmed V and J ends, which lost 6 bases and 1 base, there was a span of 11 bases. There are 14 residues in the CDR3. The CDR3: CASRTDSGTDTQYF. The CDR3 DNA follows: TGTGCCAGCAGAACAGATAGCGGCACAGATACGCAGTATTTT.